The sequence of this T cell receptor beta chain was determined in a study of shared clonotypes between healthy human individuals. The count of this clone is one. V was trimmed by 5 bases and J by 2 bases, leaving 16 bases between them. Germline assignment: CDR1 MDHEN and CDR2 SYDVKM. This CDR3 has 16 residues. Some clones are missing from TCRdb's copy, which holds only in-frame ones; the method was immunoSEQ multiplex PCR. The table lists 2 million to 2.5 million clones, around 95% of them singletons. The source is a man younger than 35 in good health. Sequences were obtained from naive CD4+ T cells sorted from blood. Subset specified: CD45RA+ positively selected. J is TRBJ2-1 and V is TRBV28, with D tentatively TRBD2 (6 bases). The CDR3 loop is CASSPPRGGPYNEQFF. In nucleotides, the CDR3 is TGTGCCAGCAGTCCTCCTCGGGGAGGTCCCTACAATGAGCAGTTCTTC.